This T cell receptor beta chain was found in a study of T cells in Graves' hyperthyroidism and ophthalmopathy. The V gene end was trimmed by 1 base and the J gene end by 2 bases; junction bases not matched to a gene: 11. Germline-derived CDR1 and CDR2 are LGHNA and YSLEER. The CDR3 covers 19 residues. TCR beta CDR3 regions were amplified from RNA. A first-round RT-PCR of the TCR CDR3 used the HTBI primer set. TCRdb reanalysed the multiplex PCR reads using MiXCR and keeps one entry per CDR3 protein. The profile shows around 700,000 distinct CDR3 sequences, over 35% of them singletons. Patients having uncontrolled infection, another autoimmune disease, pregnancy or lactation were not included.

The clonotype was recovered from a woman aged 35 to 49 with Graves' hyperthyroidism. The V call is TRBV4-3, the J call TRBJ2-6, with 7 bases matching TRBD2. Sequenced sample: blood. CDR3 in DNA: TGCGCCAGCAGCCAAGGATTGAGAACGGGAGGCGCTGGGGCCAACGTCCTGACTTTC. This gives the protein CASSQGLRTGGAGANVLTF.